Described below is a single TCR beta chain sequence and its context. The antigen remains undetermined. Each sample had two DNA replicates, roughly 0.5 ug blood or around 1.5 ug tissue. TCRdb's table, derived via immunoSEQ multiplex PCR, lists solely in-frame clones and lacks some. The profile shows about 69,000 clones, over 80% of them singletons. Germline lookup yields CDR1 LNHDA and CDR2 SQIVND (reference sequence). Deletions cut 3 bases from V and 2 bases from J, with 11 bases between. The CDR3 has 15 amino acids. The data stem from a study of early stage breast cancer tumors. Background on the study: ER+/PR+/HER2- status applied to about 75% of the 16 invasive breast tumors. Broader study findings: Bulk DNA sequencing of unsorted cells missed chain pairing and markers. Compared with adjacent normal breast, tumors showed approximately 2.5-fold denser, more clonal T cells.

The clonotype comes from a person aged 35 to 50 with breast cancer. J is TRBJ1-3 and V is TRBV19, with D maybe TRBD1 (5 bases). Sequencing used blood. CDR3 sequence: CASSMTAGTGNTIYF. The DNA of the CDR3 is TGTGCCAGTAGTATGACAGCCGGAACTGGAAACACCATATATTTT.